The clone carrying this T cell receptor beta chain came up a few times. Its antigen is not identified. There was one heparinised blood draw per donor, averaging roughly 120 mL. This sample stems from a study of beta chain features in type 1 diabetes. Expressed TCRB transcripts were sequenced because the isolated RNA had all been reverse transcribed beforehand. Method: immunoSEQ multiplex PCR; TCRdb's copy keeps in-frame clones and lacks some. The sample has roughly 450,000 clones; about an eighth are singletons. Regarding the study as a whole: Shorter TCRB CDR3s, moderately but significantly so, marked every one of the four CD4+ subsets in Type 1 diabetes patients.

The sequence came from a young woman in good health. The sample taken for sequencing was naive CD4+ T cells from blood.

The CDR3 DNA reads TGTGCCAGCAGGAAAATAGCGGGAGTGAGTGAGCAGTTCTTC. Translated: CASRKIAGVSEQFF. The chain combines TRBV2 with TRBJ2-1; 9 nucleotides agree with TRBD2. Per the germline V gene, CDR1 is SNHLY and CDR2 is FYNNEI. Unmatched junction bases numbered 9, after V lost 6 bases and J lost 9 bases. The CDR3 length is 14 residues.